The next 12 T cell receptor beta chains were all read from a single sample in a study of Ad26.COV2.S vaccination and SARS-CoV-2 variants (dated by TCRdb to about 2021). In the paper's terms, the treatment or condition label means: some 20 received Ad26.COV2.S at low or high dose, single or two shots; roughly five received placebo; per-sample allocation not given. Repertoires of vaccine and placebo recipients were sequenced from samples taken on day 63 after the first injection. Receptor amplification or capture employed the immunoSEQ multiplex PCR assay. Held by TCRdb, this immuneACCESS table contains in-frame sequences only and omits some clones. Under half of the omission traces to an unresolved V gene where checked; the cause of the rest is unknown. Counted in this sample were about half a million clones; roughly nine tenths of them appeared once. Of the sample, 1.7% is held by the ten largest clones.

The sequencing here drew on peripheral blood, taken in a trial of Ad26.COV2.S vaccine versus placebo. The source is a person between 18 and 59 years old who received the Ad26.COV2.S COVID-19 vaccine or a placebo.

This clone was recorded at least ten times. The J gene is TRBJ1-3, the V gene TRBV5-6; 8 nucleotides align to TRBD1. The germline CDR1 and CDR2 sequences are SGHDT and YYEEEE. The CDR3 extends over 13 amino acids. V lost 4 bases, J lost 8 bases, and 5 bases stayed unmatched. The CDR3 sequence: CASSRQGRYTIYF. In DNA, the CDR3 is TGTGCCAGCAGCCGACAGGGGAGATACACCATATATTTT. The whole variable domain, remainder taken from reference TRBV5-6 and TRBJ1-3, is DAGVTQSPTHLIKTRGQQVTLRCSPKSGHDTVSWYQQALGQGPQFIFQYYEEEERQRGNFPDRFSGHQFPNYSSELNVNALLLGDSALYLCASSRQGRYTIYFGEGSWLTVV.

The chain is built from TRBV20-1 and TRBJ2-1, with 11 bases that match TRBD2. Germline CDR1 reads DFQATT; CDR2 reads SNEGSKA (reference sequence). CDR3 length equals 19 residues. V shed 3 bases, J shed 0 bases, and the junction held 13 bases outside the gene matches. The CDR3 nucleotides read TGCAGTGCTAGTAAGGGACTAGCGGATCCTACGAGCTCCTACAATGAGCAGTTCTTC. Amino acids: CSASKGLADPTSSYNEQFF.

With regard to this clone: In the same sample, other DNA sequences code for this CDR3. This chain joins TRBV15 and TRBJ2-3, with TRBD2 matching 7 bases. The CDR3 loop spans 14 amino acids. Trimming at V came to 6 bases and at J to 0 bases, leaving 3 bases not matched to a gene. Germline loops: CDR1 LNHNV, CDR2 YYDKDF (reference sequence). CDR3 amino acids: CATSSGLSTDTQYF. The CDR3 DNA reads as TGTGCCACCAGTAGCGGGCTAAGCACAGATACGCAGTATTTT.

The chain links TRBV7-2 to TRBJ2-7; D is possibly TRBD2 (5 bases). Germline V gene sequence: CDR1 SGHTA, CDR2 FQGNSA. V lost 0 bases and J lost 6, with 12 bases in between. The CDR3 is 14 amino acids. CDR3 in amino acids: CASSLAGEASEQYF. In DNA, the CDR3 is TGTGCCAGCAGCTTAGCCGGGGAAGCGTCCGAGCAGTACTTC. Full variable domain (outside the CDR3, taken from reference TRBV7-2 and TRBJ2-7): GAGVSQSPSNKVTEKGKDVELRCDPISGHTALYWYRQSLGQGLEFLIYFQGNSAPDKSGLPSDRFSAERTGGSVSTLTIQRTQQEDSAVYLCASSLAGEASEQYFGPGTRLTVT.

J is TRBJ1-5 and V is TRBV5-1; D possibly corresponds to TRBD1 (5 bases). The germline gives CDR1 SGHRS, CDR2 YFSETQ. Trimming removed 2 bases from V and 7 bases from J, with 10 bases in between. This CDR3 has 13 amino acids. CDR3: CASSLGAEQPQHF. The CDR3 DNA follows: TGCGCCAGCAGCTTAGGGGCGGAACAGCCCCAGCATTTT.

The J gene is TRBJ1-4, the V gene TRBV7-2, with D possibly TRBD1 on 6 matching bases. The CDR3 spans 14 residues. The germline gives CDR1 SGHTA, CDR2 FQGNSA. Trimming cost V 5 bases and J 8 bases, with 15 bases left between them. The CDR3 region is CASSRDISPEKLFF. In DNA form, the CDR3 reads TGTGCCAGCAGCCGGGACATCTCTCCGGAAAAACTGTTTTTT.

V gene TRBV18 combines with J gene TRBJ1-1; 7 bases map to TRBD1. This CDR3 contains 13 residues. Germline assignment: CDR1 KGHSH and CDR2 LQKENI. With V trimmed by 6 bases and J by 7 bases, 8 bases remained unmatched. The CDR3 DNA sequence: TGTGCCAGCTCGTCCGGGACAGACCTTGAAGCTTTCTTT. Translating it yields CASSSGTDLEAFF.

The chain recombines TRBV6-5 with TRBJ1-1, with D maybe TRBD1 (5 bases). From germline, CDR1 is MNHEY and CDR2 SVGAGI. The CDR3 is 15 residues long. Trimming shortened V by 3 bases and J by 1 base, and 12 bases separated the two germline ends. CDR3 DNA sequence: TGTGCCAGCAGTTATCGTATGGGGGGGAACACTGAAGCTTTCTTT. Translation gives CASSYRMGGNTEAFF.

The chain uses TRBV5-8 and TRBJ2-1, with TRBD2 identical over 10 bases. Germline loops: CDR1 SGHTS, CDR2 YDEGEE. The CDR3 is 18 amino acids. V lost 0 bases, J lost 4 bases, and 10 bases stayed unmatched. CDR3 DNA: TGTGCCAGCAGCTTGGTGACGTCAGTAGCGGGAGGTTACAATGAGCAGTTCTTC. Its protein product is CASSLVTSVAGGYNEQFF.

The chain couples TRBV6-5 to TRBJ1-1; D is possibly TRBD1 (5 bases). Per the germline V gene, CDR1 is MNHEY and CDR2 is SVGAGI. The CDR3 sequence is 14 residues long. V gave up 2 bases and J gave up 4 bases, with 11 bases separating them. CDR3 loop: CASSYDVRATEAFF. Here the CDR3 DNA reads TGTGCCAGCAGTTACGACGTCAGGGCCACTGAAGCTTTCTTT.

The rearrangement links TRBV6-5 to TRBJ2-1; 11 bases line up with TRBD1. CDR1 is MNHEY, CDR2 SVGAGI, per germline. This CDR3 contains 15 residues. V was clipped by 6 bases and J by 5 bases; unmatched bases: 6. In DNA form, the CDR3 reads TGTGCCAGCAGCCCCGGGACAGGGGGGAACAATGAGCAGTTCTTC. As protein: CASSPGTGGNNEQFF.

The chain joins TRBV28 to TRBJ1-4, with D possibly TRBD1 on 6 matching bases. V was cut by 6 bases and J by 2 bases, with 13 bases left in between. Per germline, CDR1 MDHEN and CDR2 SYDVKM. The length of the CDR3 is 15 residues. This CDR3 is CASSRPTGTNEKLFF. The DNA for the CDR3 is TGTGCCAGCAGCCGTCCAACAGGGACTAATGAAAAACTGTTTTTT.